Listed here are 18 T cell receptor beta chains from one sample, sequenced in a study of shared clonotypes between healthy human individuals. The assay was immunoSEQ multiplex PCR, and TCRdb's table has in-frame clones only and misses some. The sample has 550,000 to 650,000 clones; roughly 95% are singletons. Selected positively for CCR7 and CD45RO-negative, naive CD8 cells excluded terminally differentiated effector memory CD45RA+ cells. Input material: naive CD8+ T cells sorted from blood. These receptors were taken from a woman under 40 in good health.

CDR3 sequence reads: CASSEYSDNTEAFF. DNA for the CDR3: TGTGCCAGCAGTGAATATTCGGATAACACTGAAGCTTTCTTT. The V and J genes are TRBV25-1 and TRBJ1-1, with D unclear. The length of the CDR3 is 14 residues. Between the trimmed V and J ends, which lost 0 bases and 2 bases, there was a span of 7 bases. Germline assignment: CDR1 MGHDK and CDR2 SYGVNS.

The V call is TRBV19, the J call TRBJ2-5, with D possibly TRBD1 on 7 matching bases. The J call may not be correct, given that the DNA end is closer to TRBJ2-7. This CDR3 is 15 amino acids long. The germline CDR1 and CDR2 sequences are LNHDA and SQIVND (reference sequence). The CDR3 sequence is CASSIRGTALDEQYF. CDR3 nucleotide sequence: TGTGCCAGTAGTATACGCGGGACAGCTTTGGACGAGCAGTACTTC.

This clone was detected only once. This sequence joins TRBV5-6 and TRBJ2-7, with D unresolved. Germline CDR1 and CDR2: SGHDT and YYEEEE. The CDR3 length is 13 residues. The germline V and J ends were trimmed by 0 bases and 3 bases, with 7 bases remaining between them. This chain's CDR3 is CASSLGQNYEQYF. CDR3 sequence (DNA): TGTGCCAGCAGCTTGGGTCAAAACTACGAGCAGTACTTC.

In this sample, this clone turned up once. The J gene is TRBJ1-3, the V gene TRBV5-6; D not certain. The CDR3 runs to 17 residues. The V and J ends lost 0 bases and 0 bases respectively, with 13 bases between them. Looked up from germline, CDR1 is SGHDT and CDR2 is YYEEEE. The CDR3 DNA sequence: TGTGCCAGCAGCTTGGCCACCTCGTCAGGCTCTGGAAACACCATATATTTT. Protein product: CASSLATSSGSGNTIYF. Looking up the rest from reference TRBV5-6 and TRBJ1-3 gives the full variable domain: DAGVTQSPTHLIKTRGQQVTLRCSPKSGHDTVSWYQQALGQGPQFIFQYYEEEERQRGNFPDRFSGHQFPNYSSELNVNALLLGDSALYLCASSLATSSGSGNTIYFGEGSWLTVV.

This clone was recorded once. J is TRBJ1-2 and V is TRBV21-1; the table names TRBD1, a call not compared with the DNA. TRBV21-1 is deemed a pseudogene. This CDR3 spans 13 amino acids. The CDR3 reads CASSYRDRNGYTF. The CDR3 region has the DNA TGTGCCAGCAGCTACCGGGACAGGAACGGCTACACCTTC.

The chain is built from TRBV14 and TRBJ2-1, with 10 bases identical to TRBD2. Germline CDR1 reads SGHDN; CDR2 reads FVKESK. Trimming at V came to 1 base and at J to 8 bases, leaving 14 bases not matched to a gene. This CDR3 comprises 18 residues. The CDR3 here is CASSQGAGRLAGVDEQFF. In DNA form, the CDR3 reads TGTGCCAGCAGCCAAGGTGCGGGTCGGCTAGCGGGAGTTGATGAGCAGTTCTTC.

This chain joins TRBV27 and TRBJ2-7; no reliable D call. V lost 8 bases and J lost 4, with 15 bases in between. CDR3 length equals 13 residues. CDR1 and CDR2 from the germline V gene are MNHEY and SMNVEV (reference sequence). The DNA for the CDR3 is TGTGCCAGCCGCGAGTCGCTATCATACGAGCAGTACTTC. This translates into CASRESLSYEQYF.

The chain links TRBV28 to TRBJ1-2; the D is unclear. CDR1 is MDHEN, CDR2 SYDVKM, per germline. The V end lost 5 bases, the J end lost 4 bases, and 17 bases lay between the germline ends. The CDR3 loop spans 15 amino acids. The CDR3 DNA reads TGTGCCAGCAGTACCTATGCTCCCCGCACCTATGGCTACACCTTC. Protein product: CASSTYAPRTYGYTF.

This rearrangement joins TRBV2 to TRBJ2-4; D might be TRBD2 (6 bases). Germline loops: CDR1 SNHLY, CDR2 FYNNEI. The CDR3 has 14 residues. Trimming stripped 8 bases from V and 8 bases from J, with 19 bases between. The DNA of the CDR3 is TGTGCCAGCTTATCCGGGGACTGGGGGGACATTCAGTACTTC. This codes for CASLSGDWGDIQYF.

The V gene is TRBV14, the J gene TRBJ2-4; 13 bases fit TRBD2. The CDR3 extends over 18 amino acids. With 2 bases clipped from V and 8 bases from J, the junction kept 12 bases outside the gene matches. Germline assignment: CDR1 SGHDN and CDR2 FVKESK. CDR3 loop: CASSQRQGGLAGEDIQYF. In DNA, the CDR3 is TGTGCCAGCAGCCAACGACAGGGAGGACTAGCGGGAGAGGACATTCAGTACTTC.

This chain links TRBV6-1 with TRBJ1-1, with 7 positions matching TRBD1. The V segment lost 4 bases and the J segment 1 base; nucleotides outside the gene matches: 12. The CDR3 is 17 residues long. The germline V gene encodes CDR1 MNHNS and CDR2 SASEGT. CDR3 region: CASSAPSGGVGNTEAFF. The CDR3 DNA reads TGTGCCAGCAGTGCCCCTTCAGGGGGAGTAGGGAACACTGAAGCTTTCTTT.

This clone has only one observation. V usage is TRBV6-1 and J usage is TRBJ2-7; D unresolved. V shed 4 bases and J shed 0 bases, with 4 bases lying between them. This CDR3 region has 12 residues. The germline CDR1 and CDR2 sequences are MNHNS and SASEGT. The CDR3 DNA reads as TGTGCCAGCAGTGGCATCTCCTACGAGCAGTACTTC. It specifies CASSGISYEQYF.

This clone was counted once. The V gene is TRBV7-2, the J gene TRBJ2-4; D is perhaps TRBD2 (6 bases). Germline CDR1 SGHTA, CDR2 FQGNSA. The CDR3 is 18 residues long. V was cut by 2 bases and J by 1 base, with 18 bases left in between. CDR3 sequence (DNA): TGTGCCAGCAGCTTAATTTGGTTGCCGGAGGGGGCCAAAAACATTCAGTACTTC. This gives the protein CASSLIWLPEGAKNIQYF.

The chain couples TRBV5-8 to TRBJ1-1; no definite D call. Trimming stripped 1 base from V and 6 bases from J, with 16 bases between. Germline values: CDR1 SGHTS, CDR2 YDEGEE. This CDR3 spans 15 amino acids. The CDR3 here is CASSLSIGRTPEAFF. In DNA form, the CDR3 reads TGTGCCAGCAGCTTGAGTATTGGGCGAACCCCTGAAGCTTTCTTT.

This clone has just one count. The J gene is TRBJ2-4, the V gene TRBV28, with D perhaps TRBD2 (5 bases). Germline CDR1 MDHEN, CDR2 SYDVKM. This CDR3 spans 11 amino acids. V lost 10 bases and J lost 6, with 10 bases in between. The CDR3: CAILRGNIQYF. CDR3 bases: TGTGCCATCCTACGGGGAAACATTCAGTACTTC.

This chain joins TRBV5-6 and TRBJ2-3, with D perhaps given as TRBD1 or TRBD2 (5 bases each). V shed 0 bases and J shed 2 bases, with 10 bases lying between them. Germline V lookup: CDR1 SGHDT, CDR2 YYEEEE. This CDR3 contains 15 residues. CDR3 sequence: CASSLALGDTDTQYF. The CDR3 bases are TGTGCCAGCAGCTTGGCCTTGGGGGACACAGATACGCAGTATTTT.

The chain recombines TRBV4-1 with TRBJ2-3, with 7 bases lining up with TRBD1. Trimming at V came to 1 base and at J to 2 bases, leaving 3 bases not matched to a gene. This CDR3 is 15 amino acids long. Germline CDR1 MGHRA, CDR2 YSYEKL. The CDR3 loop is CASSQGDSITDTQYF. The CDR3, as DNA: TGCGCCAGCAGCCAAGGGGACAGCATCACAGATACGCAGTATTTT.

The rearrangement uses TRBV13 and TRBJ2-5; D is unclear. The V gene lost 6 bases and the J gene lost 4 bases, with 9 bases spanning the gap. The CDR3 runs to 12 residues. CDR1 and CDR2 (germline): PRHDT, FYEKMQ (reference sequence). The CDR3 nucleotides read TGTGCCAGCAGTATATCCGGAGAGACCCAGTACTTC. It is translated as CASSISGETQYF. Supplemented by reference TRBV13 and TRBJ2-5, the full variable domain reads AAGVIQSPRHLIKEKRETATLKCYPIPRHDTVYWYQQGPGQDPQFLISFYEKMQSDKGSIPDRFSAQQFSDYHSELNMSSLELGDSALYFCASSISGETQYFGPGTRLLVL.